One and the same sample provided the 9 T cell receptor beta chains below, sequenced in a study of identifying expanded T cells in peripheral blood. Method: immunoSEQ multiplex PCR; TCRdb's copy keeps in-frame clones and lacks some. The table shows 90,000 to 120,000 clones, with more than 85% occurring only once. The sequencing sample was made of blood. The receptors stem from a person aged 18-70 years in good health.

This rearrangement joins TRBV4-2 to TRBJ1-5; TRBD1 aligns across 8 bases. The germline V gene has CDR1 LGHNA and CDR2 YNFKEQ. This CDR3 spans 17 amino acids. Trimming cost V 1 base and J 7 bases; bases outside gene matches: 12. In nucleotides, the CDR3 is TGTGCCAGCAGCCAAGCCGTAGACAGGGGCTTCGGGCAGCCCCAGCATTTT. This encodes CASSQAVDRGFGQPQHF.

This rearrangement joins TRBV5-6 to TRBJ1-5; 11 positions match TRBD1. Trimming cost V 4 bases and J 5 bases; bases outside gene matches: 14. The CDR3 spans 18 residues. The germline CDR1 and CDR2 sequences are SGHDT and YYEEEE. The CDR3, as DNA: TGTGCCAGCAGCCGGGACAGGGGGGGGGCGGAATTGGATCAGCCCCAGCATTTT. As protein: CASSRDRGGAELDQPQHF.

The chain combines TRBV27 with TRBJ2-7; D gene uncertain. Deletions cut 0 bases from V and 7 bases from J, with 10 bases between. Germline CDR1 is MNHEY and CDR2 is SMNVEV (reference sequence). This CDR3 has 13 residues. The CDR3 here is CASSLSWEREQYF. The CDR3, as DNA: TGTGCCAGCAGTTTATCCTGGGAAAGGGAGCAGTACTTC.

The J gene is TRBJ2-3, the V gene TRBV2, with 7 nucleotides matching TRBD2. Germline V gene sequence: CDR1 SNHLY, CDR2 FYNNEI. CDR3 length: 14 amino acids. V was clipped by 5 bases and J by 4 bases; unmatched bases: 6. The CDR3 loop is CASSITGRADTQYF. In nucleotides, the CDR3 is TGTGCCAGCAGTATAACGGGGAGGGCAGATACGCAGTATTTT.

The chain carries TRBV6-5 and TRBJ2-3; 9 nucleotides match TRBD1. Germline V lookup: CDR1 MNHEY, CDR2 SVGAGI. The V and J ends lost 3 bases and 7 bases, in that order; junction bases with no gene match: 11. The CDR3 consists of 16 residues. The CDR3 here is CASSYRTGQGVNTQYF. In DNA, the CDR3 is TGTGCCAGCAGTTATAGGACGGGACAGGGTGTAAATACGCAGTATTTT.

In nucleotides, the CDR3 is TGTGCCAGCAGCTTAGTGTTGGGCTCCTACGAGCAGTACTTC. It specifies CASSLVLGSYEQYF. The genes are TRBV7-8 and TRBJ2-7; the D is unclear. The CDR3 has 14 amino acids. V lost 1 base and J lost 0, with 7 bases in between. Germline CDR1 is SGHVS and CDR2 is FQNEAQ.

This clone was observed once. This chain connects TRBV18 to TRBJ2-7; 8 bases match TRBD1. After removal of 3 bases from V and 5 bases from J, the junction contained 6 bases not matched to a gene. The germline gives CDR1 KGHSH, CDR2 LQKENI. This CDR3 comprises 14 residues. The CDR3 DNA follows: TGTGCCAGCTCACCGATGACAGGGGTCAACGAGCAGTACTTC. Translated, it gives CASSPMTGVNEQYF.

The chain links TRBV19 to TRBJ2-1; TRBD2 aligns across 9 bases. Germline CDR1 reads LNHDA; CDR2 reads SQIVND (reference sequence). CDR3 length: 18 amino acids. V lost 7 bases and J lost 2; bases outside the gene matches: 15. This chain's CDR3 is CASKGVVISGGTYNEQFF. Here the CDR3 DNA reads TGTGCCAGTAAAGGCGTTGTGATTAGCGGGGGTACCTACAATGAGCAGTTCTTC.

The rearrangement uses TRBV14 and TRBJ2-1; TRBD2 matches 9 bases. The V segment lost 4 bases and the J segment 4 bases; nucleotides outside the gene matches: 11. The CDR3 loop spans 17 amino acids. Germline V gene lookup returns CDR1 SGHDN and CDR2 FVKESK. CDR3 sequence (DNA): TGTGCCAGCAGCCCCGGCCTGGGGAGCGGGGGGTACAATGAGCAGTTCTTC. Encoded protein: CASSPGLGSGGYNEQFF.